The present T cell receptor beta chain was sequenced within a study of graft-versus-host responses after intestinal transplantation. Overall study context: The transplants performed in recipients were multivisceral, liver-intestinal, or isolated intestinal. Anti-thymocyte globulin induction preceded roughly 3 years of tacrolimus and steroid maintenance in all recipients. Study results and caveats: Among recipient marrow samples, GvH clones were found; some appeared first in ileum or blood.

Data came from immunoSEQ multiplex PCR; TCRdb stores just in-frame clones and leaves some out. The sample contains around 100,000 clones, over 75% of which appear only once. Details on this clone: Its matching antigen is unknown.

The source material was unstimulated CD4+ T cells sorted from spleen or lymph node cells, sampled before transplant. The receptor was isolated from a human donor who was the organ donor for an intestinal transplant.

The CDR3 sequence is CAINRDNTGDTQYF. The CDR3, as DNA: TGTGCCATCAACCGGGACAACACAGGGGATACGCAGTATTTT. The chain is built from TRBV10-3 and TRBJ2-3; D perhaps matches TRBD1 (6 bases). Trimming shortened V by 7 bases and J by 6 bases, and 17 bases separated the two germline ends. The CDR3 extends over 14 amino acids. Germline CDR1 reads ENHRY; CDR2 reads SYGVKD.